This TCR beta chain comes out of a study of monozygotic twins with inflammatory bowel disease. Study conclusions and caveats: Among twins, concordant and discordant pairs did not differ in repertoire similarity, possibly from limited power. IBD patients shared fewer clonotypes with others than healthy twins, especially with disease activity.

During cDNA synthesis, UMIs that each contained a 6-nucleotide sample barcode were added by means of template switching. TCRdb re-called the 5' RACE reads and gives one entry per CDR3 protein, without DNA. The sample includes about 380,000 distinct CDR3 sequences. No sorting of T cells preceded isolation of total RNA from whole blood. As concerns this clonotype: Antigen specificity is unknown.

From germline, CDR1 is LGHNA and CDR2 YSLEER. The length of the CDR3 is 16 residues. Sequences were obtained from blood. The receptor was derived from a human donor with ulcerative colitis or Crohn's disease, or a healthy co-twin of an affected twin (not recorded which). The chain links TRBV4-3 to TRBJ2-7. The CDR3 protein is CASSQERPDSTYEQYF.